These T cell receptor beta chains were read from a single sample in a study of low-dose radiotherapy and immunotherapy resistance in tumors. TCRdb reanalysed the reads using MiXCR and keeps one entry per CDR3 protein. Among approximately 45,000 distinct CDR3 sequences listed, less than 30% were seen once. The source material was PBMCs, sampled after low-dose radiotherapy plus immunotherapy. These receptors were collected from a male donor with prostate cancer. CDR3s include the opening cysteine and the closing phenylalanine or tryptophan. The order of the fields is clone size, V gene, D gene, J gene, CDR3 protein, CDR3 DNA. The D gene is left open where the match is weak. A clone size is listed for some rows: how often the clone was seen (once, few, many), or a class if it is expanded.

.,TRBV7-2,.,TRBJ1-5,CASSLAGALNQPQHF,TGTGCCAGCAGCTTAGCAGGGGCCCTCAATCAGCCCCAGCATTTT
medium-sized,TRBV12-3/TRBV12-4,.,TRBJ2-1,CASSLSPRDEQFF,TGTGCCAGCAGTTTATCGCCCAGGGATGAGCAGTTCTTC
.,TRBV19,.,TRBJ2-7,CASSIAGQPRGEQYF,TGTGCCAGTAGTATAGCGGGACAGCCGCGGGGGGAGCAGTACTTC
few,TRBV28,TRBD2,TRBJ2-2,CASSLWLGLAGGWTGELFF,TGTGCCAGCAGTTTATGGCTCGGGCTAGCGGGAGGATGGACCGGGGAGCTGTTTTTT
medium-sized,TRBV29-1,.,TRBJ2-1,CSTKSGTTYNEQFF,TGCAGCACTAAATCCGGGACGACGTACAATGAGCAGTTCTTC
many,TRBV6-5,TRBD2,TRBJ2-3,CASSQSRGRADTQYF,TGTGCCAGCAGCCAATCCCGCGGGAGGGCTGATACGCAGTATTTT
many,TRBV28,TRBD1,TRBJ1-2,CASNGQGVAWGYTF,TGTGCCAGCAACGGACAGGGGGTCGCATGGGGCTACACCTTC
many,TRBV7-2,.,TRBJ2-1,CASSPNYLRANEQFF,TGTGCCAGCAGCCCTAACTATTTGAGGGCGAATGAGCAGTTCTTC
many,TRBV5-1,.,TRBJ2-7,CASSLSSGHYEQYF,TGCGCCAGCAGCTTGAGTAGCGGACACTACGAGCAGTACTTC
many,TRBV10-2,TRBD1,TRBJ1-1,CASSERMGQGMNTEAFF,TGCGCCAGCAGTGAGAGAATGGGACAGGGTATGAACACTGAAGCTTTCTTT
.,TRBV7-2,.,TRBJ2-3,CASSRPDYTQYF,TGTGCCAGCAGCCGCCCCGATTATACGCAGTATTTT
medium-sized,TRBV5-4,.,TRBJ2-3,CASRPGGSTDTQYF,TGTGCCAGCAGGCCCGGGGGTAGCACAGATACGCAGTATTTT
many,TRBV14,.,TRBJ1-6,CASSQQLGGGSPLHF,TGTGCCAGCAGTCAACAACTCGGGGGGGGTTCACCCCTCCACTTT
.,TRBV5-6,TRBD2,TRBJ2-1,CASSEVRGVAGGGNEQFF,TGTGCCAGCAGCGAGGTGCGGGGCGTAGCGGGGGGGGGGAATGAGCAGTTCTTC
few,TRBV5-1,TRBD1,TRBJ1-4,CASSPGGANEKLFF,TGCGCCAGCAGCCCAGGGGGTGCTAATGAAAAACTGTTTTTT
many,TRBV4-1,.,TRBJ2-7,CASSQVAGTHPYEQYF,TGCGCCAGCAGCCAGGTTGCGGGTACACACCCCTACGAGCAGTACTTC
.,TRBV19,.,TRBJ2-6,CASSTGPGANVLTF,TGTGCCAGTAGTACCGGGCCTGGGGCCAACGTCCTGACTTTC
many,TRBV5-4,.,TRBJ2-7,CASSLELGVYEQYF,TGTGCCAGCAGCTTGGAACTAGGGGTCTACGAGCAGTACTTC
.,TRBV19,.,TRBJ1-2,CASRHTGGGVNYGYTF,TGTGCCAGTAGACACACCGGGGGGGGCGTCAACTATGGCTACACCTTC